A single T cell receptor (beta chain) is shown here with its context. This could be a read error, since a much larger clone is one nucleotide away. TCRdb analysed the 5' RACE reads with MiXCR anew, one entry per CDR3 protein. The table includes over 35,000 distinct CDR3 sequences, more than 6% detected once. This sample is part of a study of T cells after yellow fever vaccination. Study-level information: A sort based on CD3, CD45RA, CCR7 and CD95 yielded the EM, EMRA, CM and Tscm memory subsets. Researchers used SMART-Seq v4 Ultra Low Input to prepare fractions that had low cell numbers.

Trimming pared 2 bases from V and 5 bases from J, leaving 12 bases between. Germline loops: CDR1 SGHTA, CDR2 FQGNSA. CDR3 length: 14 amino acids. Whole-study results and caveats: After the booster, about 95% of CD4 and roughly nine tenths of CD8 primary-response clones were re-detected.

The clonotype originates from a man aged 30-40 years who received the YFV17D yellow fever vaccine. This chain connects TRBV7-2 to TRBJ2-5, with D unresolved. Specimen: PBMCs, either bulk or a sorted T-cell subset (CD4+, CD8+, memory, or dextramer-sorted; not recorded which), collected 45 days after the yellow fever booster vaccination. DNA of the CDR3: TGTGCCAGCAGCTTATTCGGGCCCCACGAGACCCAGTACTTC. Protein: CASSLFGPHETQYF.